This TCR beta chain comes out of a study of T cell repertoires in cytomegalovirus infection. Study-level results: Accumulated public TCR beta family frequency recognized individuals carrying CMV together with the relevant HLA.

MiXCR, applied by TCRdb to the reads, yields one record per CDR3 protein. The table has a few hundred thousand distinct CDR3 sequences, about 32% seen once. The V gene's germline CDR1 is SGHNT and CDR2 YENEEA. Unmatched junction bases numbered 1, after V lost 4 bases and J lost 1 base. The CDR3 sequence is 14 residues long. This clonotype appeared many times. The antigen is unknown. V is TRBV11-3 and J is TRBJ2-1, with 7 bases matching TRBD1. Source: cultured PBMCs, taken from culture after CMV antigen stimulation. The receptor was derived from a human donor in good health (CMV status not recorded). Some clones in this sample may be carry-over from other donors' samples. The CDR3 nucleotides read TGTGCCAGCAGCTCGGGACAGTCCTACAATGAGCAGTTCTTC. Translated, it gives CASSSGQSYNEQFF.